The clone carrying this TCR beta chain was seen only a few times. The data derive from a study of HIV-infected patients and healthy controls. The trim removed 0 bases at V and 9 bases at J, leaving 3 bases unmatched. The CDR3 length is 14 residues. Per germline, CDR1 MRHNA and CDR2 SNTAGT. Around 500 ng RNA was reverse transcribed with alpha and beta constant-region primers. Using multiplexing indices, alpha and beta chain libraries were generated apart by chain-specific third strand synthesis. MiXCR, applied by TCRdb to the 5' RACE reads, yields one record per CDR3 protein. The table lists 6,000 to 9,500 distinct CDR3 sequences, around 10% of them singletons. No cell fractionation was done, so the repertoire covers all unsorted peripheral blood T cells.

Sequencing was performed on blood, taken before antiretroviral therapy. The TCR comes from an adult with HIV infection. The chain recombines TRBV6-4 with TRBJ2-1; 9 bases line up with TRBD1. The DNA of the CDR3 is TGTGCCAGCAGTGACTCGACAGGGGGGGGTGAGCAGTTCTTC. Protein: CASSDSTGGGEQFF.